The 24 T cell receptor beta chains presented below share a single source sample, sequenced in a study of T cell repertoires in cytomegalovirus infection (dated by TCRdb to about 2019). This sample was sequenced with an Illumina HiSeq 1500. The public reads were reprocessed in TCRdb via fastp at Q25 and MiXCR, keeping in-frame beta chains. Entries are consolidated by CDR3 protein sequence, retaining the most common genes and DNA. In this sample the table shows 200,000 to 300,000 distinct CDR3 sequences, approximately 9.2% of which occur a single time. The ten largest clonotypes hold approximately 16% of the sample. Sequencing was performed on PBMCs. These receptors all come from a human donor in good health (CMV status not recorded). Some clones in this sample may be carry-over from other donors' samples.

This clonotype was seen repeatedly, ten times or more. The germline gene is not matched at one end of the junction; a read error may be the cause. This chain uses TRBV7-9 with TRBJ1-2; maybe TRBD1 (5 bases). CDR1 is SEHNR and CDR2 is FQNEAQ in the germline V gene (reference sequence). The CDR3 is made up of 14 amino acids. CDR3 sequence (DNA): TGTGCCAGCACCTTAGCGACAGAAGACTATGGCTACACCTTC. It is translated as CASTLATEDYGYTF.

The chain has TRBV7-6 and TRBJ1-1; 7 bases are shared with TRBD1. The ends lost 5 bases at V and 5 bases at J; junction bases unmatched: 11. The germline V gene has CDR1 SGHVS and CDR2 FNYEAQ. The CDR3 spans 15 residues. CDR3 nucleotides: TGTGCCAGCAGCCTACGACAGGGAGGGCAAACTGAAGCTTTCTTT. Translated, it gives CASSLRQGGQTEAFF.

The rearrangement links TRBV20-1 to TRBJ2-7; 16 bases are a match to TRBD2. The germline V gene has CDR1 DFQATT and CDR2 SNEGSKA (reference sequence). CDR3 size: 15 residues. As DNA, the CDR3 is TGCAGCGTCGGGACTAGCGGGAGGGAGAGGGACGAGCAGTACTTC. Translation: CSVGTSGRERDEQYF.

This clonotype appeared many times. The gene calls are TRBV4-3 and TRBJ2-1; possible D gene TRBD2, 5 bases. There are 14 residues in the CDR3. Trimming shortened V by 0 bases and J by 9 bases, and 12 bases separated the two germline ends. Germline lookup yields CDR1 LGHNA and CDR2 YSLEER. The CDR3: CASSQDRGLGEQFF. As DNA, the CDR3 is TGCGCCAGCAGCCAAGATCGGGGTTTGGGTGAGCAGTTCTTC.

This clonotype occurred many times. The gene calls are TRBV7-2 and TRBJ1-1, with D perhaps TRBD1 (6 bases). Germline loops: CDR1 SGHTA, CDR2 FQGNSA. Trimming removed 6 bases at V and 10 bases at J, with 15 bases between. The length of the CDR3 is 12 residues. CDR3 coding DNA: TGTGCCAGCAGGGAGACACAGGGTATAGCTTTCTTT. Residues: CASRETQGIAFF.

The V and J genes are TRBV29-1 and TRBJ1-2; possible D gene TRBD1, 5 bases. Looked up from germline, CDR1 is SQVTM and CDR2 is ANQGSEA. CDR3 length: 16 amino acids. V lost 0 bases to trimming and J lost 0 bases, with 14 bases between them. In nucleotides, the CDR3 is TGCAGCGTTGAAGATAAATCGGGACTGCCTAACTATGGCTACACCTTC. Residues: CSVEDKSGLPNYGYTF.

This clonotype appeared many times. The rearrangement joins TRBV7-2 to TRBJ2-3, with unresolved D. V was pared by 4 bases and J by 5 bases, with 13 bases between. The V gene's germline CDR1 is SGHTA and CDR2 FQGNSA. The CDR3 is made up of 14 amino acids. Written as DNA, the CDR3 is TGTGCCAGCAGCTACTTACGCTATGGAGATACGCAGTATTTT. Its protein is CASSYLRYGDTQYF.

This clonotype has a count of ten or more. The chain combines TRBV7-2 with TRBJ2-2, with TRBD2 matching over 11 bases. Germline V lookup: CDR1 SGHTA, CDR2 FQGNSA. The V gene end was trimmed by 4 bases and the J gene end by 4 bases; junction bases not matched to a gene: 8. The CDR3 length is 17 residues. CDR3 amino acids: CASSSDLAGGITGELFF. For the CDR3, the DNA is TGTGCCAGCAGCTCCGATCTAGCGGGGGGCATCACCGGGGAGCTGTTTTTT.

The chain recombines TRBV2 with TRBJ1-1; D remains unclear. Trimming pared 6 bases from V and 0 bases from J, leaving 5 bases between. Germline V gene sequence: CDR1 SNHLY, CDR2 FYNNEI. The CDR3 is 12 amino acids. In nucleotides, the CDR3 is TGTGCCAGCAGGGCCATGAACACTGAAGCTTTCTTT. Residues: CASRAMNTEAFF.

Worth noting for this clonotype: With a much larger clone just one base away, this may be a read error. The chain couples TRBV28 to TRBJ1-2; TRBD1 might be the D (6 bases). Per germline, CDR1 MDHEN and CDR2 SYDVKM. The CDR3 runs 14 residues. The CDR3 DNA follows: TGTGCCAGCCGAGGACAGCTAGCTAACTATGACTACACCTTC. Its protein product is CASRGQLANYDYTF.

This clonotype has at least ten counts. The rearrangement links TRBV7-2 to TRBJ2-3; TRBD2 matches 8 bases. The CDR3 totals 19 residues. Trimming took 3 bases from V and 3 from J; bases not matched to a gene: 17. Germline CDR1 is SGHTA and CDR2 is FQGNSA. The CDR3 DNA sequence: TGTGCCAGCAGCTTTTCAAGGAGCGGGGGTAGATTGAGGACAGATACGCAGTATTTT. Amino acid sequence: CASSFSRSGGRLRTDTQYF.

Ten or more counts support this clonotype. The chain has TRBV6-5 and TRBJ1-6, with D possibly being TRBD1 (6 bases). The CDR3 runs to 15 residues. The germline V and J ends were trimmed by 6 bases and 1 base, with 10 bases remaining between them. The germline CDR1 and CDR2 sequences are MNHEY and SVGAGI. The CDR3 protein is CASRPRGSYNSPLHF. The CDR3, as DNA: TGTGCCAGCAGGCCCAGGGGATCCTATAATTCACCCCTCCACTTT.

Ten or more counts support this clonotype. V and J are TRBV19 and TRBJ2-6; D is undetermined. Germline V gene data show CDR1 as LNHDA and CDR2 as SQIVND (reference sequence). V was pared by 6 bases and J by 0 bases, with 9 bases between. The CDR3 runs 15 residues. CDR3 nucleotides: TGTGCCAGTAGGGACGGGCACTCTGGGGCCAACGTCCTGACTTTC. Amino acids: CASRDGHSGANVLTF.

This sequence joins TRBV24-1 and TRBJ2-1; 11 positions match TRBD2. This CDR3 region has 15 residues. V shed 5 bases, J shed 6 bases, and the junction held 5 bases outside the gene matches. Germline V CDR1 and CDR2: KGHDR, SFDVKD. The DNA for the CDR3 is TGTGCCACCAGTGCCCGACTAGCGGGAATCAATGAGCAGTTCTTC. Translation: CATSARLAGINEQFF.

V gene TRBV29-1 combines with J gene TRBJ2-5; D unclear. The V gene lost 3 bases and the J gene lost 4 bases, with 9 bases spanning the gap. CDR1 is SQVTM, CDR2 ANQGSEA, per germline. This CDR3 is built from 12 residues. CDR3 sequence reads: CSVDHGRETQYF. CDR3 nucleotide sequence: TGCAGCGTTGATCATGGCAGAGAGACCCAGTACTTC.

This clonotype was found many times. The rearrangement uses TRBV7-2 and TRBJ2-3; 10 bases agree with TRBD1. Germline CDR1 SGHTA, CDR2 FQGNSA. Trimming at V came to 5 bases and at J to 6 bases, leaving 8 bases not matched to a gene. The CDR3 is 15 amino acids. The DNA for the CDR3 is TGTGCCAGCAGCAGAACCGGGACAGGGGTGGATACGCAGTATTTT. It translates to CASSRTGTGVDTQYF.

This clonotype was counted ten times or more. V usage is TRBV7-8 and J usage is TRBJ2-3; 10 nucleotides line up with TRBD2. The V gene's germline CDR1 is SGHVS and CDR2 FQNEAQ. The CDR3 totals 17 residues. Trimming at V came to 5 bases and at J to 1 base, leaving 9 bases not matched to a gene. CDR3 coding DNA: TGTGCCAGCAGCGCCTCTAGCGGGAGACGGGGCACAGATACGCAGTATTTT. Translated, it gives CASSASSGRRGTDTQYF.

This clonotype was observed a few times. The V gene is TRBV20-1, the J gene TRBJ2-5; unclear D gene. Trimming removed 4 bases at V and 2 bases at J, with 8 bases between. The CDR3 has 12 residues. The germline CDR1 and CDR2 sequences are DFQATT and SNEGSKA (reference sequence). Here the CDR3 DNA reads TGCAGTGCTATGCGCATACAAGAGACCCAGTACTTC. This encodes CSAMRIQETQYF.

The chain couples TRBV19 to TRBJ1-3, with D hard to call. The germline V and J ends were trimmed by 2 bases and 0 bases, with 14 bases remaining between them. Germline V gene sequence: CDR1 LNHDA, CDR2 SQIVND (reference sequence). The CDR3 length is 17 residues. CDR3 amino acids: CASSISGIPSSGNTIYF. The CDR3 DNA is TGTGCCAGTAGTATATCGGGGATTCCGAGCTCTGGAAACACCATATATTTT.

There are a few counts of this clonotype. The chain carries TRBV7-2 and TRBJ2-7; weak D call: TRBD2 (6 bases). Germline values: CDR1 SGHTA, CDR2 FQGNSA. CDR3 length equals 14 residues. V was shortened by 3 bases and J by 4 bases, with 13 bases between the two germline ends. For the CDR3, the DNA is TGTGCCAGCAGCTTGGGGCAAAGCGGGTACGAGCAGTACTTC. Encoded protein: CASSLGQSGYEQYF.

In its sample, this clonotype was seen many times. This rearrangement joins TRBV7-8 to TRBJ1-2, with 8 bases aligning to TRBD1. CDR1 and CDR2 from the germline V gene are SGHVS and FQNEAQ. V lost 1 base to trimming and J lost 6 bases; unmatched junction nucleotides: 10. CDR3 length: 16 amino acids. The CDR3 coding sequence is TGTGCCAGCAGCTTAGACCCGGTCACAGGGGGGAATGGCTACACCTTC. It translates to CASSLDPVTGGNGYTF.

The chain carries TRBV7-2 and TRBJ2-7, with 8 nucleotides matching TRBD1. The V and J ends lost 3 bases and 2 bases, in that order; junction bases with no gene match: 6. The CDR3 is made up of 15 amino acids. CDR1 is SGHTA and CDR2 is FQGNSA in the germline V gene. The CDR3 is CASSFSSGQAYEQYF. CDR3 DNA sequence: TGTGCCAGCAGCTTCTCGTCGGGACAGGCCTACGAGCAGTACTTC. The whole variable domain, remainder taken from reference TRBV7-2 and TRBJ2-7, is GAGVSQSPSNKVTEKGKDVELRCDPISGHTALYWYRQSLGQGLEFLIYFQGNSAPDKSGLPSDRFSAERTGGSVSTLTIQRTQQEDSAVYLCASSFSSGQAYEQYFGPGTRLTVT.

This clonotype was observed many times. This chain links TRBV7-6 with TRBJ1-6; unclear D gene. CDR1 and CDR2 (germline): SGHVS, FNYEAQ. Trimming removed 4 bases from V and 5 bases from J, with 12 bases in between. This CDR3 region has 15 residues. CDR3 DNA sequence: TGTGCCAGCAGCTCCCAGGCCGATGATAATTCACCCCTCCACTTT. Residues: CASSSQADDNSPLHF.

This rearrangement joins TRBV5-1 to TRBJ2-7, with TRBD1 as a possible D gene (6 bases). V was trimmed by 7 bases and J by 2 bases, leaving 13 bases between them. From germline, CDR1 is SGHRS and CDR2 YFSETQ. The CDR3 sequence is 13 residues long. The CDR3 here is CASRRSGAYEQYF. In DNA, the CDR3 is TGCGCCAGCCGGCGGTCAGGGGCCTACGAGCAGTACTTC.